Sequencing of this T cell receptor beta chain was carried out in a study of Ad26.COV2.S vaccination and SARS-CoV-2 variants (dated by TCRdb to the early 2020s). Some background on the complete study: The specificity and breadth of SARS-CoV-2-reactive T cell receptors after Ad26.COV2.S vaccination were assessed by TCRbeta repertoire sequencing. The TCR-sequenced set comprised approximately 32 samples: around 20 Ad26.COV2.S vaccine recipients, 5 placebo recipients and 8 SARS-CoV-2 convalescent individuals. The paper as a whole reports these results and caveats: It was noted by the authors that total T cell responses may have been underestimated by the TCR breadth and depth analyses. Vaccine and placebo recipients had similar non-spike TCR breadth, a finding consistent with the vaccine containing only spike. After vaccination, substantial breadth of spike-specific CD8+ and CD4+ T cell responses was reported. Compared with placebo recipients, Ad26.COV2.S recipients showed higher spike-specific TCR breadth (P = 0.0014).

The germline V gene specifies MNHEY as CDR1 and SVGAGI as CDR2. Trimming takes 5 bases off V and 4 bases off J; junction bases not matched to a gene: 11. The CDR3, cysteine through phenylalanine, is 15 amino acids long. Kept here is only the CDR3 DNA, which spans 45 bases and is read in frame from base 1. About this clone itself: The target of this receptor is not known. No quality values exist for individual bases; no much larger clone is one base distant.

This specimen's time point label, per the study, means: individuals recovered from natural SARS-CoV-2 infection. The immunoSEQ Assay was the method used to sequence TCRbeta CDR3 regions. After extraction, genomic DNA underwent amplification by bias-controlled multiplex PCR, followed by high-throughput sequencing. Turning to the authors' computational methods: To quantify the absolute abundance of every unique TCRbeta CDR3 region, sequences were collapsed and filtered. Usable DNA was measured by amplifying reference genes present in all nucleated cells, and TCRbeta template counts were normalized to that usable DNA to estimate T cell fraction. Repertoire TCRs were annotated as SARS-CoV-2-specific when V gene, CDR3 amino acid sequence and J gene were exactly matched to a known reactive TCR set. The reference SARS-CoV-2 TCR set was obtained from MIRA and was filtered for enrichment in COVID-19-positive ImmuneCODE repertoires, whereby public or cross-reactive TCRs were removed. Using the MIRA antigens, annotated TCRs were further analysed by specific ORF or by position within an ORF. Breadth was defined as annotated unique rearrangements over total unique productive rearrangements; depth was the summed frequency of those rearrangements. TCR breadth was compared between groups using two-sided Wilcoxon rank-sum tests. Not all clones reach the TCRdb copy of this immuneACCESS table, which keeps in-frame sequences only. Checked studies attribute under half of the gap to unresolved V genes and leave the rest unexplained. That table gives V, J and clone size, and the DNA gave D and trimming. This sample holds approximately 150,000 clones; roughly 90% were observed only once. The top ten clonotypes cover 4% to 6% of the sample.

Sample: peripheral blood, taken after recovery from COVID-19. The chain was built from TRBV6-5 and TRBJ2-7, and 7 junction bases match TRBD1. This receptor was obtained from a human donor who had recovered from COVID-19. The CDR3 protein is CASSQREGATYEQYF. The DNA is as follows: TGTGCCAGCAGTCAAAGAGAGGGGGCGACTTACGAGCAGTACTTC.